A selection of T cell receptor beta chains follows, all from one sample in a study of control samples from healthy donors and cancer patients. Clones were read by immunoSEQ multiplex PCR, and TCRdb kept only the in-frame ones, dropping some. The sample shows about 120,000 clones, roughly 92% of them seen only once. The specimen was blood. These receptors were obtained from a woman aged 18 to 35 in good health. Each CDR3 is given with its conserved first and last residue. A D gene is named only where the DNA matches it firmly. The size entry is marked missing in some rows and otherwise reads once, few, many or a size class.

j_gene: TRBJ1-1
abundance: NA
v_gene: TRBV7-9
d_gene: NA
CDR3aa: CASSLDRANTEAFF
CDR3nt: TGTGCCAGCAGCTTAGACAGGGCGAACACTGAAGCTTTCTTT

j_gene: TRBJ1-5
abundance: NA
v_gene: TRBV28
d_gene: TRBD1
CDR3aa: CASSITGGRGQPQHF
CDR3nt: TGTGCCAGCAGTATTACAGGGGGCCGGGGGCAGCCCCAGCATTTT

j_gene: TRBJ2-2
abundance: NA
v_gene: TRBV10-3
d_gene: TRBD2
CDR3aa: CAISQNSGAFLSNTGELFF
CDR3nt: TGTGCCATCAGCCAAAATAGCGGGGCCTTCCTTTCTAACACCGGGGAGCTGTTTTTT

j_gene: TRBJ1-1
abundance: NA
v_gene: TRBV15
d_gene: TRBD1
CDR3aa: CATSSRDSPNAEAFF
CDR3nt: TGTGCCACCAGCAGCCGGGACAGCCCAAACGCTGAAGCTTTCTTT

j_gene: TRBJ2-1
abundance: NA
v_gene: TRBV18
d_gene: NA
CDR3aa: CASSALKQINEQFF
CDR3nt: TGTGCCAGCTCGGCCCTCAAGCAAATCAATGAGCAGTTCTTC

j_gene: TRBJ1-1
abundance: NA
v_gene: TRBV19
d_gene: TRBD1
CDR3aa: CASSSGQGIPMNTEAFF
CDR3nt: TGTGCCAGTAGTTCGGGACAGGGAATTCCAATGAACACTGAAGCTTTCTTT

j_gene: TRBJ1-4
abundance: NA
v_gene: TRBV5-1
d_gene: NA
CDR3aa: CASSMTAYNEKLFF
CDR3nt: TGCGCCAGCAGCATGACCGCCTATAATGAAAAACTGTTTTTT

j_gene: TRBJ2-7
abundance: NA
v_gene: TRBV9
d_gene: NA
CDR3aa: CASSVGGSSYEQYF
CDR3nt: TGTGCCAGCAGCGTAGGGGGGAGCTCCTACGAGCAGTACTTC

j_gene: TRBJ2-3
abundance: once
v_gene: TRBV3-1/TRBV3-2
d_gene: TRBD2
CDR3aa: CASSQEGGLAGDTDTQYF
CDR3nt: TGTGCCAGCAGCCAAGAAGGCGGACTAGCGGGGGACACAGATACGCAGTATTTT

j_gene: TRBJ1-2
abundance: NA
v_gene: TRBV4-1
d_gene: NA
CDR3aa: CASSQEGLQSFGYTF
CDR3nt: TGCGCCAGCAGCCAAGAGGGTCTGCAGAGCTTTGGCTACACCTTC

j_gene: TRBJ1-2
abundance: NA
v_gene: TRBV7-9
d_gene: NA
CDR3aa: CASSLIGSGGYTF
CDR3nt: TGTGCCAGCAGCTTAATCGGCAGTGGTGGCTACACCTTC

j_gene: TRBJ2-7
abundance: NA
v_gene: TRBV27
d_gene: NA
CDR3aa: CASSFRAQGPISPIALPYEQYF
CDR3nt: TGTGCCAGCAGTTTCCGCGCACAGGGACCTATCTCACCGATCGCCCTTCCCTACGAGCAGTACTTC

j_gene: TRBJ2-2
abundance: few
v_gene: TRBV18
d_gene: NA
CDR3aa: CASSPLSALNTGELFF
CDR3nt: TGTGCCAGCTCACCACTTTCTGCCTTAAACACCGGGGAGCTGTTTTTT

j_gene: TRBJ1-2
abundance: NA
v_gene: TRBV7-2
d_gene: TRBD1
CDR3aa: CASSLTGGGFGYTF
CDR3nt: TGTGCCAGCAGCCTAACAGGGGGCGGATTTGGCTACACCTTC

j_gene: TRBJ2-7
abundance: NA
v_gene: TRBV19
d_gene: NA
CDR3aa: CASSHRGGPNPYEQYF
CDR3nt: TGTGCCAGTAGTCATCGAGGGGGACCGAACCCCTACGAGCAGTACTTC

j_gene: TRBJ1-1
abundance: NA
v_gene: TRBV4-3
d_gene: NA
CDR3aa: CASSQDVRSNTEAFF
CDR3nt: TGCGCCAGCAGCCAAGATGTGAGGTCGAACACTGAAGCTTTCTTT

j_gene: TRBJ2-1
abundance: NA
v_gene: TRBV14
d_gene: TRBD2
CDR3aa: CASSFRLRGAYNEQFF
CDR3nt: TGTGCCAGCAGCTTTCGCCTACGGGGGGCCTACAATGAGCAGTTCTTC

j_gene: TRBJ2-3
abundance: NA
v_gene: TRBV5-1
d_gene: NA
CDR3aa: CASSFKGDTQYF
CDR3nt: TGCGCCAGCAGCTTTAAAGGAGATACGCAGTATTTT

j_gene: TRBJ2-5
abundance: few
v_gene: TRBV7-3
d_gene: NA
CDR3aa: CASSLNGIQAETQYF
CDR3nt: TGTGCCAGCAGCTTAAACGGGATCCAAGCAGAGACCCAGTACTTC

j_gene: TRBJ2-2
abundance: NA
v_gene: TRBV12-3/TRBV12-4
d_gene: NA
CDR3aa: CASRPRSTGELFF
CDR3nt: TGTGCCAGCAGGCCTCGAAGCACCGGGGAGCTGTTTTTT

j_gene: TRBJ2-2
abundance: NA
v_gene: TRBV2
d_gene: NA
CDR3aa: CAVQGQSAGELFF
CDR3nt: TGTGCCGTGCAAGGACAGTCAGCCGGGGAGCTGTTTTTT

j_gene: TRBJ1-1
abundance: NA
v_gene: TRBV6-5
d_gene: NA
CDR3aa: CASRRVDTEAFF
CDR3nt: TGTGCCAGCAGACGTGTAGACACTGAAGCTTTCTTT

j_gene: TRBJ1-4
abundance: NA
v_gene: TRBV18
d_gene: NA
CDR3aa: CASSPGSNEKLFF
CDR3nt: TGTGCCAGCTCACCGGGGTCTAATGAAAAACTGTTTTTT

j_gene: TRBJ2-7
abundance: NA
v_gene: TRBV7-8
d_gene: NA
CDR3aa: CASSPPDRGGPEQYF
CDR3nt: TGTGCCAGCAGCCCCCCAGACAGGGGAGGGCCCGAGCAGTACTTC

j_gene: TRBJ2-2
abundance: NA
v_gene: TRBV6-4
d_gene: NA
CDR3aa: CASRATGTGELFF
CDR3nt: TGTGCCAGCAGAGCGACGGGCACCGGGGAGCTGTTTTTT

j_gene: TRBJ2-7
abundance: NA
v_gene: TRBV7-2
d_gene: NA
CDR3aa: CASSLSGSVSYEQYF
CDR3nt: TGTGCCAGCAGCTTATCTGGCTCAGTCTCCTACGAGCAGTACTTC

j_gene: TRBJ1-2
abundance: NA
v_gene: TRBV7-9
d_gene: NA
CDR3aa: CASSLTGGPNYGYTF
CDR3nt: TGTGCCAGCAGCTTGACAGGCGGTCCTAACTATGGCTACACCTTC

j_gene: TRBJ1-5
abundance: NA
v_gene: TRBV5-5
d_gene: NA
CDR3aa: CASSLFYDSNQPQHF
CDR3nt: TGTGCCAGCAGCTTGTTTTACGATAGCAATCAGCCCCAGCATTTT

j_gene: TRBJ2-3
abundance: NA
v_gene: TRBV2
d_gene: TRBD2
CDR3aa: CASSSPGLAGGGADTQYF
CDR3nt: TGTGCCAGCAGTTCTCCGGGACTAGCGGGAGGTGGGGCAGATACGCAGTATTTT

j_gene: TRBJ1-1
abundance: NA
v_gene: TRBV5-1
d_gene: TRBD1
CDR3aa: CASSGKTGTVNTEAFF
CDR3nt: TGCGCCAGCAGCGGAAAAACCGGGACAGTGAACACTGAAGCTTTCTTT

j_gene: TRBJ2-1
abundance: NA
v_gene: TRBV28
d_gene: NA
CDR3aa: CASTPFGGYNEQFF
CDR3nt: TGTGCCAGCACCCCCTTCGGGGGCTACAATGAGCAGTTCTTC